Following are 26 T cell receptor beta chains from one sample sequenced in a study of shared clonotypes between healthy human individuals. Using immunoSEQ multiplex PCR, the repertoire was profiled, and TCRdb retains in-frame clones only, with some absent. In the table there are about 1,900,000 clones, about 95% of which are singletons. It was CD45RO-negative cells, positively selected for CCR7, that made up naive CD8 cells, with terminally differentiated effector memory CD45RA+ cells excluded. Sequencing was carried out using naive CD8+ T cells sorted from blood. Every receptor here comes from a man between 18 and 35 years old in good health.

Concerning this clone itself: This sequence may be a read error, since a much larger clone differs from it by one base. The CDR3 region has the DNA TGTGCCAGCAGCTTACGGGGCTACGAGCAGTACTTC. This encodes CASSLRGYEQYF. The chain employs TRBV7-2 and TRBJ2-7, with D possibly being TRBD2 (5 bases). CDR1 is SGHTA, CDR2 FQGNSA, per germline. V was shortened by 2 bases and J by 3 bases, with 5 bases between the two germline ends. CDR3 length equals 12 residues. Full variable domain (remainder filled in from reference TRBV7-2 and TRBJ2-7): GAGVSQSPSNKVTEKGKDVELRCDPISGHTALYWYRQSLGQGLEFLIYFQGNSAPDKSGLPSDRFSAERTGGSVSTLTIQRTQQEDSAVYLCASSLRGYEQYFGPGTRLTVT.

The genes are TRBV7-9 and TRBJ1-1, with D possibly matching TRBD1 (5 bases). Germline V gene lookup returns CDR1 SEHNR and CDR2 FQNEAQ (reference sequence). The germline V and J ends were trimmed by 5 bases and 3 bases, with 16 bases remaining between them. The CDR3 contains 15 residues. The CDR3 protein is CASSHRAWGDTEAFF. The CDR3 bases are TGTGCCAGCAGCCACCGGGCTTGGGGGGACACTGAAGCTTTCTTT. Supplemented by reference TRBV7-9 and TRBJ1-1, the full variable domain reads DTGVSQNPRHKITKRGQNVTFRCDPISEHNRLYWYRQTLGQGPEFLTYFQNEAQLEKSRLLSDRFSAERPKGSFSTLEIQRTEQGDSAMYLCASSHRAWGDTEAFFGQGTRLTVV.

The chain carries TRBV9 and TRBJ1-1; tentatively, D is TRBD1 (5 bases). The CDR3 covers 15 residues. The V end lost 3 bases, the J end lost 3 bases, and 15 bases lay between the germline ends. The germline gives CDR1 SGDLS, CDR2 YYNGEE. The CDR3 DNA is TGTGCCAGCAGCGACGCAGGGAGGGGTGACACTGAAGCTTTCTTT. Its translation: CASSDAGRGDTEAFF.

The genes are TRBV27 and TRBJ1-1, with D possibly TRBD1 on 5 matching bases. Deletions cut 9 bases from V and 1 base from J, with 9 bases between. Germline CDR1 MNHEY, CDR2 SMNVEV (reference sequence). There are 12 residues in the CDR3. This CDR3 reads CASKRGNTEAFF. The CDR3 region has the DNA TGTGCCAGTAAGAGGGGGAACACTGAAGCTTTCTTT.

This clone was seen only once. V is TRBV5-6 and J is TRBJ2-7; D possibly corresponds to TRBD2 (6 bases). The CDR3 length is 15 residues. The germline V and J ends were trimmed by 1 base and 5 bases, with 16 bases remaining between them. The germline V gene encodes CDR1 SGHDT and CDR2 YYEEEE. The CDR3 protein is CASSLIMAGRDEQYF. The CDR3 nucleotides read TGTGCCAGCAGCTTGATCATGGCGGGAAGGGACGAGCAGTACTTC.

The V and J genes are TRBV19 and TRBJ1-1; D gene unclear. Germline V gene lookup returns CDR1 LNHDA and CDR2 SQIVND (reference sequence). V was clipped by 7 bases and J by 2 bases, with 17 bases between them. This CDR3 has 15 amino acids. CDR3 DNA: TGTGCCAGTAATTGGAGATATGGAGGAAACACTGAAGCTTTCTTT. It yields the protein CASNWRYGGNTEAFF.

The chain carries TRBV7-9 and TRBJ2-7; a weak D match, TRBD1 (5 bases). Trimming pared 5 bases from V and 5 bases from J, leaving 19 bases between. From germline, CDR1 is SEHNR and CDR2 FQNEAQ (reference sequence). The CDR3 loop spans 15 amino acids. CDR3 nucleotide sequence: TGTGCCAGCAGCCTAGGGCAGGGCCTCCTCCACGAGCAGTACTTC. Translated: CASSLGQGLLHEQYF.

The J gene is TRBJ2-5, the V gene TRBV7-9; D remains ambiguous. V was pared by 8 bases and J by 2 bases, with 6 bases between. This CDR3 is 11 amino acids long. CDR1 is SEHNR and CDR2 is FQNEAQ in the germline V gene (reference sequence). The CDR3 DNA reads as TGTGCCAGCGAAGGGCAAGAGACCCAGTACTTC. Translating it yields CASEGQETQYF.

This rearrangement joins TRBV4-1 to TRBJ2-7; D possibly matches TRBD1 or TRBD2 (5 bases each). Looked up from germline, CDR1 is MGHRA and CDR2 is YSYEKL. The CDR3 loop spans 13 amino acids. Between the trimmed V and J ends, which lost 5 bases and 4 bases, there was a span of 12 bases. The CDR3, as DNA: TGCGCCAGCAGCTTTCGGGACGGGTACGAGCAGTACTTC. It specifies CASSFRDGYEQYF.

As to this clone: This sample also contains other DNA sequences that code for the same CDR3. The chain is built from TRBV5-6 and TRBJ2-7; tentatively, D is TRBD2 (6 bases). This CDR3 is 14 amino acids long. The V gene's germline CDR1 is SGHDT and CDR2 YYEEEE. The V and J ends lost 2 bases and 2 bases respectively, with 11 bases between them. CDR3 amino acids: CASSLDGLTYEQYF. The DNA for the CDR3 is TGTGCCAGCAGCTTAGACGGACTAACCTACGAGCAGTACTTC.

A remark on this clone: The identical CDR3 is also encoded by other nucleotide sequences in the sample. The chain combines TRBV19 with TRBJ2-7; 8 positions match TRBD1. The CDR3 is made up of 14 amino acids. Germline loops: CDR1 LNHDA, CDR2 SQIVND (reference sequence). V shed 7 bases and J 1 base; nucleotides not matched to a gene: 6. In DNA, the CDR3 is TGTGCCAGTACCCCGACAGGGGCGTCCTACGAGCAGTACTTC. Protein sequence: CASTPTGASYEQYF. The full variable domain, with the rest looked up from reference TRBV19 and TRBJ2-7, is DGGITQSPKYLFRKEGQNVTLSCEQNLNHDAMYWYRQDPGQGLRLIYYSQIVNDFQKGDIAEGYSVSREKKESFPLTVTSAQKNPTAFYLCASTPTGASYEQYFGPGTRLTVT.

The rearrangement links TRBV25-1 to TRBJ2-7, with 8 bases matching TRBD2. Germline V gene sequence: CDR1 MGHDK, CDR2 SYGVNS. The V segment lost 1 base and the J segment 3 bases; nucleotides outside the gene matches: 8. This CDR3 has 16 residues. The CDR3 is CASSEWTVSGSYEQYF. The CDR3 coding sequence is TGTGCCAGCAGTGAATGGACGGTGAGCGGGAGCTACGAGCAGTACTTC.

The J gene is TRBJ2-7, the V gene TRBV7-9, with D possibly matching TRBD1 (5 bases). CDR1 and CDR2 (germline): SEHNR, FQNEAQ (reference sequence). The V gene lost 5 bases and the J gene lost 0 bases, with 11 bases spanning the gap. The CDR3 is made up of 14 amino acids. This CDR3 reads CASSSPDSSYEQYF. CDR3 bases: TGTGCCAGCAGCAGTCCCGACAGCTCCTACGAGCAGTACTTC.

The chain employs TRBV19 and TRBJ1-1; no firm D call. V lost 3 bases and J lost 0, with 8 bases in between. CDR3 length: 14 residues. Germline CDR1 and CDR2: LNHDA and SQIVND (reference sequence). CDR3 sequence: CASSIGEMNTEAFF. The CDR3 DNA follows: TGTGCCAGTAGTATTGGGGAAATGAACACTGAAGCTTTCTTT.

This clone was detected only once. This sequence joins TRBV2 and TRBJ1-5; D remains unclear. The CDR3 covers 13 residues. The V end was cut by 3 bases, the J end by 11 bases, with 14 bases between. Germline values: CDR1 SNHLY, CDR2 FYNNEI. Here the CDR3 reads CASSDGGSQAQHF. CDR3 DNA sequence: TGTGCCAGCAGTGATGGAGGGTCCCAAGCCCAGCATTTT.

J is TRBJ1-2 and V is TRBV27, with 8 bases that match TRBD1. V lost 5 bases, J lost 2 bases, and 4 bases stayed unmatched. The germline gives CDR1 MNHEY, CDR2 SMNVEV (reference sequence). The CDR3 is 14 residues long. CDR3 sequence (DNA): TGTGCCAGCAGTCTATGGACAGGGAACTATGGCTACACCTTC. Its translation: CASSLWTGNYGYTF.

The genes are TRBV25-1 and TRBJ2-3; D is unclear. CDR1 and CDR2 from the germline V gene are MGHDK and SYGVNS. Trimming left V 3 bases short and J 3 bases short, with 13 bases between. The length of the CDR3 is 15 residues. The CDR3 sequence is CASSDPDRGTDTQYF. The CDR3 DNA follows: TGTGCCAGCAGTGACCCCGACCGAGGAACAGATACGCAGTATTTT.

This clone has only one observation. This CDR3 reads CASSGPSGGHGETQYF. The CDR3 DNA reads TGTGCCAGCAGTGGTCCTAGCGGGGGGCATGGAGAGACCCAGTACTTC. This chain links TRBV2 with TRBJ2-5, with 11 bases that match TRBD2. The CDR3 has 16 residues. With V trimmed by 4 bases and J by 4 bases, 8 bases remained unmatched. In germline, CDR1 is SNHLY, CDR2 FYNNEI.

This clone appeared a few times. The sample holds other DNA sequences that translate to the same CDR3. This chain joins TRBV9 and TRBJ1-5; no firm D call. Trimming removed 4 bases at V and 0 bases at J, with 8 bases between. The CDR3 runs 14 residues. Looked up from germline, CDR1 is SGDLS and CDR2 is YYNGEE. The CDR3 DNA is TGTGCCAGCAGCCCTGGGATTAGCAATCAGCCCCAGCATTTT. Protein sequence: CASSPGISNQPQHF.

The chain recombines TRBV29-1 with TRBJ2-1; a weak D match, TRBD2 (6 bases). CDR3 length: 15 amino acids. CDR1 and CDR2 (germline): SQVTM, ANQGSEA. CDR3 sequence: CSLGTGDSFYNEQFF. The CDR3, as DNA: TGCAGTCTGGGGACGGGAGACTCCTTTTACAATGAGCAGTTCTTC.

V is TRBV27 and J is TRBJ1-2; D remains unclear. V was clipped by 3 bases and J by 1 base, with 12 bases between them. In germline, CDR1 is MNHEY, CDR2 SMNVEV (reference sequence). There are 15 residues in the CDR3. The CDR3, as DNA: TGTGCCAGCAGTTTCTCCGCAGTGCTTAACTATGGCTACACCTTC. Amino acid sequence: CASSFSAVLNYGYTF.

The genes are TRBV6-1 and TRBJ2-7; D may be TRBD1 (5 bases). There are 11 residues in the CDR3. Trimming took 6 bases from V and 3 from J, leaving 6 bases between them. The germline gives CDR1 MNHNS, CDR2 SASEGT. This CDR3 reads CASRGDYEQYF. As DNA, the CDR3 is TGTGCCAGCAGAGGGGACTACGAGCAGTACTTC.

The gene calls are TRBV2 and TRBJ1-5; no firm D call. The length of the CDR3 is 16 residues. The germline CDR1 and CDR2 sequences are SNHLY and FYNNEI. V dropped 4 bases and J dropped 1 base, with 14 bases sitting between them. The CDR3 DNA reads as TGTGCCAGCAGTGTTTTAGGCAGCGAGAGCAATCAGCCCCAGCATTTT. As protein: CASSVLGSESNQPQHF.

The chain uses TRBV7-6 and TRBJ2-1; 12 nucleotides agree with TRBD2. This CDR3 is 18 amino acids long. The V and J ends lost 4 bases and 4 bases, in that order; junction bases with no gene match: 11. Per the germline V gene, CDR1 is SGHVS and CDR2 is FNYEAQ. The CDR3 DNA follows: TGTGCCAGCAGCTCGACTAGCGGGGGCGCACAATGGTACAATGAGCAGTTCTTC. It yields the protein CASSSTSGGAQWYNEQFF. Together with reference TRBV7-6 and TRBJ2-1, the CDR3 gives the full variable domain: GAGVSQSPRYKVTKRGQDVALRCDPISGHVSLYWYRQALGQGPEFLTYFNYEAQQDKSGLPNDRFSAERPEGSISTLTIQRTEQRDSAMYRCASSSTSGGAQWYNEQFFGPGTRLTVL.

The V gene is TRBV4-1, the J gene TRBJ1-4, with D possibly TRBD1 on 6 matching bases. In germline, CDR1 is MGHRA, CDR2 YSYEKL. Trimming took 4 bases from V and 7 from J, leaving 19 bases between them. The CDR3 totals 16 residues. This CDR3 reads CASSLRVGGEAEKLFF. The CDR3 nucleotides are TGCGCCAGCAGCCTCCGGGTAGGGGGAGAGGCTGAAAAACTGTTTTTT.

This clone has just one count. The CDR3 reads CASSPGPRDTEAFF. The CDR3 region has the DNA TGCGCCAGCAGCCCGGGGCCTCGGGACACTGAAGCTTTCTTT. V gene TRBV4-1 combines with J gene TRBJ1-1, with a possible D match to TRBD1 (5 bases). The CDR3 extends over 14 amino acids. The V gene's germline CDR1 is MGHRA and CDR2 YSYEKL. V lost 4 bases and J 3 bases, leaving 12 bases between the germline ends.